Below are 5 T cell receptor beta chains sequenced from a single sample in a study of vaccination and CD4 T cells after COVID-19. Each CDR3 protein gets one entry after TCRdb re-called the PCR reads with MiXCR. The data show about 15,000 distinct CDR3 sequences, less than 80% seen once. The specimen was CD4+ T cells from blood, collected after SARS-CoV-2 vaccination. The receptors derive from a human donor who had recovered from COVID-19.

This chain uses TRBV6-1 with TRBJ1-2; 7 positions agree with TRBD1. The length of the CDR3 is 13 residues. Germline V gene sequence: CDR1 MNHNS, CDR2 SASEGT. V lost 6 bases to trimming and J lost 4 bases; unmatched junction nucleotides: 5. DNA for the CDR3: TGTGCCAGCAGGACCCGACAGGGCTATGGCTACACCTTC. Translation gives CASRTRQGYGYTF.

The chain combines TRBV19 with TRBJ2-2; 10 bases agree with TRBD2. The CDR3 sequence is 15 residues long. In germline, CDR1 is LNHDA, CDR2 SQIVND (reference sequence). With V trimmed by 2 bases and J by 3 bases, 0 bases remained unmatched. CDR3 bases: TGTGCCAGTAGTATACTAGCGGGAGACACCGGGGAGCTGTTTTTT. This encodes CASSILAGDTGELFF.

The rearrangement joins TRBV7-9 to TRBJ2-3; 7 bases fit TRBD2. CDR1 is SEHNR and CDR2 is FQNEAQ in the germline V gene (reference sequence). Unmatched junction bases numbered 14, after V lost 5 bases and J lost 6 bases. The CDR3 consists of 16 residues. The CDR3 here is CASSLPRGGRADTQYF. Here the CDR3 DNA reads TGTGCCAGCAGCCTACCCCGCGGGGGAAGAGCCGATACGCAGTATTTT.

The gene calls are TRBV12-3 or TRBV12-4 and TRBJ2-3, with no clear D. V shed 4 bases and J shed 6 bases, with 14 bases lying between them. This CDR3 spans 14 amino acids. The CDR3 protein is CASSSQAAPDTQYF. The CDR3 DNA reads TGTGCCAGCAGTTCTCAGGCCGCTCCGGATACGCAGTATTTT.

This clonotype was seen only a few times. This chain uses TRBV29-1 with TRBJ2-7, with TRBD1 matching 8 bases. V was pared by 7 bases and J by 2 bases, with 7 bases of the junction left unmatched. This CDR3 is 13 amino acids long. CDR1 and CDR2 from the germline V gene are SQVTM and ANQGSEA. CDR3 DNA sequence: TGCAGCGCAGCGACAGGGGCGACCTACGAGCAGTACTTC. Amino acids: CSAATGATYEQYF.